The 14 T cell receptor beta chains presented below share a single source sample, sequenced in a study of shared clonotypes between healthy human individuals. Positively selected for CCR7, the CD45RO-negative cells used as naive CD8 cells excluded terminally differentiated effector memory CD45RA+ cells. Repertoires were generated with immunoSEQ multiplex PCR, while TCRdb's copy carries only in-frame clones and drops some. The data hold about 2.1 million clones, with 93% observed a single time. The specimen was naive CD8+ T cells from PBMCs. Receptors originate from a man aged 18-30 years in good health. Some clones in this sample may be carry-over from other donors' samples.

J is TRBJ2-1 and V is TRBV27, with unresolved D. V was shortened by 6 bases and J by 6 bases, with 18 bases between the two germline ends. Per germline, CDR1 MNHEY and CDR2 SMNVEV (reference sequence). CDR3 length equals 15 residues. The CDR3 bases are TGTGCCAGCAGCCTCCAACCCTCTAGTGCCAATGAGCAGTTCTTC. It is translated as CASSLQPSSANEQFF.

This chain joins TRBV7-8 and TRBJ1-5; possible D gene TRBD1, 6 bases. Trimming removed 5 bases at V and 0 bases at J, with 23 bases between. The CDR3 has 19 amino acids. The germline gives CDR1 SGHVS, CDR2 FQNEAQ. The CDR3 region is CASSPGGGATTYSNQPQHF. In DNA, the CDR3 is TGTGCCAGCAGCCCCGGAGGGGGGGCGACTACTTATAGCAATCAGCCCCAGCATTTT.

The chain carries TRBV29-1 and TRBJ1-1; D gene uncertain. The V and J ends lost 7 bases and 4 bases respectively, with 13 bases between them. Germline CDR1 SQVTM, CDR2 ANQGSEA. The CDR3 runs 12 residues. The CDR3 DNA sequence: TGCAGCGCCGCCCCTACGACCACTGAAGCTTTCTTT. Its protein product is CSAAPTTTEAFF.

The genes are TRBV18 and TRBJ1-5; no reliable D call. The ends were cut back, 3 bases at V and 6 bases at J, with 9 bases in the middle. Germline loops: CDR1 KGHSH, CDR2 LQKENI. The CDR3 sequence is 13 residues long. In nucleotides, the CDR3 is TGTGCCAGCTCACCGGTCGTAAGTCAGCCCCAGCATTTT. Amino acids: CASSPVVSQPQHF.

The chain joins TRBV29-1 to TRBJ2-7; 10 bases line up with TRBD1. The trim removed 8 bases at V and 1 base at J, leaving 5 bases unmatched. Germline CDR1 reads SQVTM; CDR2 reads ANQGSEA. This CDR3 is built from 13 residues. In DNA form, the CDR3 reads TGCAGCATTCGGACAGGGGGGTCCTACGAGCAGTACTTC. It codes for CSIRTGGSYEQYF.

The chain has TRBV28 and TRBJ2-7, with D possibly matching TRBD2 (6 bases). Per the germline V gene, CDR1 is MDHEN and CDR2 is SYDVKM. Trimming cost V 7 bases and J 4 bases, with 17 bases left between them. The CDR3 has 14 residues. The CDR3 is CASTAGRVLYEQYF. The CDR3 DNA reads TGTGCCAGCACCGCGGGGCGGGTCCTGTACGAGCAGTACTTC.

The rearrangement links TRBV10-2 to TRBJ2-7, with 10 positions matching TRBD2. The germline gives CDR1 WSHSY, CDR2 SAAADI. CDR3 length: 14 amino acids. J was trimmed by 6 bases and V by 4 bases; bases with no gene match: 6. For the CDR3, the DNA is TGCGCCAGCAGTGTGGGTCTAGCGGGAGCCGAGCAGTACTTC. Protein product: CASSVGLAGAEQYF.

The V call is TRBV5-4, the J call TRBJ2-7, with D hard to call. Trimming shortened V by 4 bases and J by 4 bases, and 15 bases separated the two germline ends. CDR1 SGHNT and CDR2 YYREEE come from the germline V gene (reference sequence). CDR3 length: 14 residues. CDR3 in amino acids: CASSPSTGLYEQYF. As DNA, the CDR3 is TGTGCCAGCAGCCCGTCGACGGGTCTTTACGAGCAGTACTTC.

This chain links TRBV18 with TRBJ2-7, with 9 bases matching TRBD1. The germline CDR1 and CDR2 sequences are KGHSH and LQKENI. With V trimmed by 3 bases and J by 3 bases, 3 bases remained unmatched. This CDR3 has 14 residues. The CDR3: CASSPDRGSYEQYF. In nucleotides, the CDR3 is TGTGCCAGCTCACCGGACAGGGGTAGCTACGAGCAGTACTTC.

In its sample, this clone was seen once. The rearrangement uses TRBV6-1 and TRBJ2-7; D possibly corresponds to TRBD1 (5 bases). The CDR3 has 15 amino acids. V gave up 1 base and J gave up 0 bases, with 10 bases separating them. Germline lookup yields CDR1 MNHNS and CDR2 SASEGT. This CDR3 is CASSEVGHFSYEQYF. CDR3 bases: TGTGCCAGCAGTGAAGTCGGACATTTCTCCTACGAGCAGTACTTC.

The V call is TRBV6-5, the J call TRBJ2-1, with D possibly being TRBD1 (5 bases). Germline-derived CDR1 and CDR2 are MNHEY and SVGAGI. The CDR3 has 13 amino acids. V was shortened by 0 bases and J by 8 bases, with 8 bases between the two germline ends. This CDR3 reads CASSYSGVDEQFF. CDR3 sequence (DNA): TGTGCCAGCAGTTACTCAGGGGTCGATGAGCAGTTCTTC.

This CDR3 reads CASSELDAYNEQFF. The DNA of the CDR3 is TGTGCCAGCAGTGAATTGGACGCATACAATGAGCAGTTCTTC. The rearrangement uses TRBV6-1 and TRBJ2-1; no clear D gene. The CDR3 length is 14 residues. Germline CDR1 and CDR2: MNHNS and SASEGT. Trimming removed 2 bases at V and 4 bases at J, with 9 bases between.

J is TRBJ2-7 and V is TRBV19; 7 nucleotides align to TRBD2. Trimming cost V 3 bases and J 5 bases; bases outside gene matches: 7. The CDR3 length is 14 residues. CDR1 is LNHDA and CDR2 is SQIVND in the germline V gene (reference sequence). The CDR3 spells CASSMAGVSHEQYF. CDR3 coding DNA: TGTGCCAGTAGTATGGCGGGAGTGAGCCACGAGCAGTACTTC.

The count of this clone is one. The V gene is TRBV27, the J gene TRBJ1-5; D is ambiguous. Germline V gene sequence: CDR1 MNHEY, CDR2 SMNVEV (reference sequence). V shed 1 base and J shed 4 bases, with 8 bases lying between them. The CDR3 extends over 14 amino acids. For the CDR3, the DNA is TGTGCCAGCAGTTTATTGGCAGATAATCAGCCCCAGCATTTT. Translated: CASSLLADNQPQHF.